This T cell receptor (beta chain) was recorded in a study of T cell repertoires in cytomegalovirus infection. Study outcomes and limitations: CMV-specific TCR beta clonotypes restricted by HLA-C dominated the ex vivo response.

The sample holds a few counts of this clonotype. Its target is unknown. MiXCR, applied by TCRdb to the reads, yields one record per CDR3 protein. Of fewer than 550,000 distinct CDR3 sequences listed, more than 15% are singletons. Trimming left V 0 bases short and J 5 bases short, with 8 bases between. The germline CDR1 and CDR2 sequences are SGHNT and YYREEE (reference sequence). The CDR3 sequence is 13 residues long. Sequences were obtained from CD8+ T cells from PBMCs. The receptor comes from a human donor in good health (CMV status not recorded). Some clones in this sample may be carry-over from other donors' samples. The chain uses TRBV5-4 and TRBJ1-1; D unresolved. The CDR3 DNA reads TGTGCCAGCAGCTTGGTCGAGGCGACTGAAGCTTTCTTT. The encoded protein is CASSLVEATEAFF.